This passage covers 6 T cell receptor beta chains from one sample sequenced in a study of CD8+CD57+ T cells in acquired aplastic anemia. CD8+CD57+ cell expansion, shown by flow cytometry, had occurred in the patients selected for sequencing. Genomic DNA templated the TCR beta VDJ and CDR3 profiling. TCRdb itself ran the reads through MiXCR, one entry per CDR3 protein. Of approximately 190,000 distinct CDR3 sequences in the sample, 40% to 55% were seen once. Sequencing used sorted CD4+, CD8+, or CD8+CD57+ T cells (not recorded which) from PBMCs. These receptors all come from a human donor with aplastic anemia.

The CDR3, as DNA: TGTGCCACCAGTCACATTAACACCGGGGAGCTGTTTTTT. Its protein product is CATSHINTGELFF. The chain couples TRBV24-1 to TRBJ2-2; D is ambiguous. V lost 6 bases, J lost 2 bases, and 6 bases lay in between. Germline V gene data show CDR1 as KGHDR and CDR2 as SFDVKD. There are 13 residues in the CDR3.

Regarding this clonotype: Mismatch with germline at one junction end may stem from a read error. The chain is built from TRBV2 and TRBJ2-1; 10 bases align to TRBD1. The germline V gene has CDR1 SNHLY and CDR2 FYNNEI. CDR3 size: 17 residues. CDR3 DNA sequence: TGTGCCAGCAGTGGACAGGGGGCGGACTATGGCTACAGTGAGCAGTTCTTC. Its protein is CASSGQGADYGYSEQFF.

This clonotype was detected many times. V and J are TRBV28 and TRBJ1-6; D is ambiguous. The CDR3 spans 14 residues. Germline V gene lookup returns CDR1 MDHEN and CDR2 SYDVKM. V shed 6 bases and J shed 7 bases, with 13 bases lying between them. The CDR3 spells CASSLNSRNSPLHF. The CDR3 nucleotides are TGTGCCAGCAGCCTAAACAGTAGAAATTCACCCCTCCACTTT.

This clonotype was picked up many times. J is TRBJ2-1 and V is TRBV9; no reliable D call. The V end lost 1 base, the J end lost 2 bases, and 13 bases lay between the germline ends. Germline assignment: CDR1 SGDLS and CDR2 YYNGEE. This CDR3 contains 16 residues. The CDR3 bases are TGTGCCAGCAGCGTATCTGCGGTGGCGGCCTACAATGAGCAGTTCTTC. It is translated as CASSVSAVAAYNEQFF.

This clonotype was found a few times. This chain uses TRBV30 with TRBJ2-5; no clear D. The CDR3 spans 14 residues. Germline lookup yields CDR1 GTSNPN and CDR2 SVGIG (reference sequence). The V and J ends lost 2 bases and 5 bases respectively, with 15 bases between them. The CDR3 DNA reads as TGTGCCTGGAGTTTATTGGGGATTCGGGAGACCCAGTACTTC. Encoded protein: CAWSLLGIRETQYF.

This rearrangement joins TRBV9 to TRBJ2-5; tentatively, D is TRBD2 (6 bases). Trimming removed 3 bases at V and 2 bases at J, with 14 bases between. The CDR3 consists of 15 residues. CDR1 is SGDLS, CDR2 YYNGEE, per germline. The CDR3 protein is CASSDMGLAQETQYF. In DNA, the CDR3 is TGTGCCAGCAGCGATATGGGACTTGCACAAGAGACCCAGTACTTC.